A selection of T cell receptor beta chains follows, all from one sample in a study of identical twins. TCRdb re-called the 5' RACE reads with MiXCR, one entry per CDR3 protein. The data contain 350,000 to 450,000 distinct CDR3 sequences, around 18% of them singletons. Material: naive T cells sorted from blood. Receptors were obtained from a man aged 45-65 years in good health. The CDR3 runs from the conserved cysteine through the conserved F or W. Each record gives: V gene, J gene, clone size, D gene, CDR3 protein, CDR3 DNA. D genes are given only for firm matches. Part of the rows lack a size; the others show once, few, many or a class for expanded clones.

>TRBV24-1|TRBJ2-3|NA|TRBD2
CATSGGLGSGRKSGPDTQYF
TGTGCCACCAGTGGGGGACTTGGGAGCGGGAGGAAATCGGGTCCAGATACGCAGTATTTT
>TRBV5-1|TRBJ2-3|few|TRBD2
CASSIPSGRVTDTQYF
TGCGCCAGCAGCATCCCTAGCGGGAGGGTCACAGATACGCAGTATTTT
>TRBV12-3/TRBV12-4|TRBJ2-7|NA|TRBD1
CASRLAGQGHYEQYF
TGTGCCAGCAGGCTAGCCGGACAGGGCCACTACGAGCAGTACTTC
>TRBV20-1|TRBJ2-7|few|TRBD2
CSAVSVAGLTYEQYF
TGCAGTGCTGTCAGTGTAGCGGGCTTAACCTACGAGCAGTACTTC
>TRBV12-3/TRBV12-4|TRBJ2-5|few|NA
CASSFVSGGREETQYF
TGTGCCAGCAGTTTTGTCTCTGGAGGGCGAGAAGAGACCCAGTACTTC
>TRBV14|TRBJ2-1|many|TRBD2
CASSQAASGRKFF
TGTGCCAGCAGCCAAGCCGCTAGCGGGAGGAAGTTCTTC
>TRBV5-1|TRBJ2-1|many|NA
CASSFIDNNEQFF
TGCGCCAGCAGCTTTATCGATAACAATGAGCAGTTCTTC
>TRBV10-3|TRBJ2-3|few|NA
CAISESGAGVADTQYF
TGTGCCATCAGTGAGTCGGGGGCGGGAGTCGCGGATACGCAGTATTTT
>TRBV12-3/TRBV12-4|TRBJ2-5|NA|TRBD1
CASSLKAQGLGETQYF
TGTGCCAGCAGTTTAAAAGCACAGGGGCTCGGAGAGACCCAGTACTTC
>TRBV7-8|TRBJ2-2|NA|NA
CASSLRVAANTGELFF
TGTGCCAGCAGCCTAAGGGTGGCAGCGAACACCGGGGAGCTGTTTTTT
>TRBV3-1|TRBJ2-1|NA|NA
CASSQDLAGVWGNEQFF
TGTGCCAGCAGCCAAGATCTTGCAGGGGTGTGGGGCAATGAGCAGTTCTTC
>TRBV12-3/TRBV12-4|TRBJ1-1|NA|NA
CASSLGGGWNTEAFF
TGTGCCAGCAGTTTGGGCGGGGGGTGGAACACTGAAGCTTTCTTT
>TRBV27|TRBJ1-2|few|NA
CASRGVQQTYGYTF
TGTGCCAGCAGGGGTGTACAACAGACCTATGGCTACACCTTC
>TRBV29-1|TRBJ2-3|NA|NA
CSVDRVGTDTQYF
TGCAGCGTTGACAGGGTTGGCACAGATACGCAGTATTTT
>TRBV7-9|TRBJ2-1|NA|TRBD1
CASSSGTGGRNEQFF
TGTGCCAGCAGCTCCGGGACAGGGGGCAGGAATGAGCAGTTCTTC
>TRBV7-2|TRBJ2-7|NA|NA
CASSAQTTYEQYF
TGTGCCAGCAGCGCACAGACTACTTACGAGCAGTACTTC
>TRBV15|TRBJ1-2|few|NA
CATSRGPKDRYYGYTF
TGTGCCACCAGCAGAGGCCCGAAGGACCGTTACTATGGCTACACCTTC
>TRBV4-2|TRBJ2-2|many|NA
CASSQDWEIGATGELFF
TGTGCCAGCAGCCAAGATTGGGAAATAGGTGCCACCGGGGAGCTGTTTTTT
>TRBV28|TRBJ2-1|NA|NA
CASSLRPAGASYNEQFF
TGTGCCAGCAGTTTACGTCCAGCGGGTGCCTCCTACAATGAGCAGTTCTTC
>TRBV11-2|TRBJ2-7|NA|TRBD1
CASSSRQGWYEQYF
TGTGCCAGCAGCTCCAGACAGGGGTGGTACGAGCAGTACTTC
>TRBV18|TRBJ2-2|NA|NA
CASSPRVQNTGELFF
TGTGCCAGCTCACCACGGGTTCAAAACACCGGGGAGCTGTTTTTT
>TRBV10-3|TRBJ2-5|NA|NA
CAISETAGKQTQYF
TGTGCCATCAGTGAGACGGCAGGGAAGCAGACCCAGTACTTC
>TRBV7-6|TRBJ1-2|many|NA
CASSLDPGLYGYTF
TGTGCCAGCAGCTTAGATCCAGGGCTTTATGGCTACACCTTC
>TRBV27|TRBJ2-1|few|TRBD1
CASSWTGPLLYNEQFF
TGTGCCAGCAGTTGGACAGGGCCGTTACTGTACAATGAGCAGTTCTTC
>TRBV27|TRBJ2-5|many|TRBD2
CASSLTGLAGQETQYF
TGTGCCAGCAGTTTAACGGGGTTAGCGGGACAAGAGACCCAGTACTTC
>TRBV27|TRBJ2-7|few|NA
CASSIQGRSEQYF
TGTGCCAGCAGTATACAGGGTCGAAGCGAGCAGTACTTC
>TRBV20-1|TRBJ2-7|many|TRBD1
CSGRTGANYEQYF
TGCAGTGGGCGGACAGGGGCCAACTACGAGCAGTACTTC
>TRBV3-1|TRBJ2-7|NA|NA
CASSQDVNSYEQYF
TGTGCCAGCAGCCAAGATGTCAACAGCTACGAGCAGTACTTC
>TRBV5-1|TRBJ2-7|NA|TRBD2
CASTRSGLPSDEQYF
TGCGCCAGCACCAGATCGGGACTACCCAGCGACGAGCAGTACTTC
>TRBV5-1|TRBJ1-1|NA|TRBD1
CASSFFAPDRGLDTEAFF
TGCGCCAGCAGCTTCTTTGCGCCGGACAGGGGGCTCGACACTGAAGCTTTCTTT
>TRBV20-1|TRBJ2-3|NA|TRBD2
CSARDGGGTDTQYF
TGCAGTGCTAGAGACGGGGGGGGCACAGATACGCAGTATTTT
>TRBV20-1|TRBJ2-5|few|NA
CSAQGFGETQYF
TGCAGTGCCCAGGGTTTCGGTGAGACCCAGTACTTC
>TRBV5-5|TRBJ1-6|few|NA
CASSLVLDKINSPLHF
TGTGCCAGCAGCTTGGTCCTGGACAAGATTAATTCACCCCTCCACTTT
>TRBV20-1|TRBJ2-7|NA|TRBD1
CSALRDRDYEQYF
TGCAGTGCTCTCCGAGACAGGGACTACGAGCAGTACTTC
>TRBV20-1|TRBJ2-1|NA|NA
CGAREQGQPSGQFF
TGCGGTGCCAGAGAGCAGGGACAACCTTCGGGGCAGTTCTTC
>TRBV27|TRBJ1-6|NA|NA
CASSYREGNSPLHF
TGTGCCAGCAGTTATAGGGAGGGTAATTCACCCCTCCACTTT
>TRBV28|TRBJ2-5|NA|TRBD1
CASRRTGETQYF
TGTGCCAGCAGGAGGACAGGAGAGACCCAGTACTTC
>TRBV20-1|TRBJ1-4|many|NA
CSARDWVREGRTNEKLFF
TGCAGTGCTAGAGATTGGGTCAGGGAGGGCAGAACTAATGAAAAACTGTTTTTT
>TRBV25-1|TRBJ1-1|many|NA
CATAPMIAGFDTEAFF
TGTGCCACCGCACCCATGATAGCAGGGTTCGACACTGAAGCTTTCTTT
>TRBV20-1|TRBJ2-1|few|NA
CSARDQGYNEQFF
TGCAGTGCTAGAGATCAGGGCTACAATGAGCAGTTCTTC
>TRBV5-1|TRBJ2-5|few|TRBD2
CASSPRVSGTETQYF
TGCGCCAGCAGCCCCCGGGTTAGCGGGACCGAGACCCAGTACTTC
>TRBV28|TRBJ1-2|NA|NA
CASSLNGRVGGYTF
TGTGCCAGCAGTTTAAACGGGCGCGTTGGTGGCTACACCTTC
>TRBV20-1|TRBJ1-5|few|NA
CSARGLGGDQPQHF
TGCAGTGCTAGAGGTCTAGGAGGCGATCAGCCCCAGCATTTT
>TRBV28|TRBJ1-5|few|NA
CASRQQGHSNQPQHF
TGTGCCAGCAGGCAACAGGGCCATAGCAATCAGCCCCAGCATTTT
>TRBV5-1|TRBJ2-5|many|NA
CASSSRRDGETQYF
TGCGCCAGCAGCTCCCGGCGGGACGGGGAGACCCAGTACTTC
>TRBV27|TRBJ2-1|NA|TRBD2
CASSLIRRLAAYNEQFF
TGTGCCAGCAGTTTAATTCGGCGGCTAGCGGCATACAATGAGCAGTTCTTC
>TRBV20-1|TRBJ1-5|NA|NA
CSARVGGLRDQPQHF
TGCAGTGCTAGAGTAGGTGGCCTGAGAGATCAGCCCCAGCATTTT
>TRBV20-1|TRBJ2-6|few|NA
CSASPGSGANVLTF
TGCAGTGCTTCTCCAGGGTCTGGGGCCAACGTCCTGACTTTC
>TRBV20-1|TRBJ2-1|NA|NA
CSASIRVDEQFF
TGCAGTGCTTCCATTAGGGTCGATGAGCAGTTCTTC
>TRBV6-2/TRBV6-3|TRBJ2-1|few|NA
CASGLAIEQFF
TGTGCCAGCGGTTTAGCGATCGAGCAGTTCTTC
>TRBV5-4|TRBJ1-4|few|NA
CASSLAGNEKLFF
TGTGCCAGCAGCTTGGCGGGAAATGAAAAACTGTTTTTT
>TRBV14|TRBJ2-2|few|NA
CASSRQRTVANTGELFF
TGTGCCAGCAGCCGTCAGAGGACGGTCGCGAACACCGGGGAGCTGTTTTTT
>TRBV7-9|TRBJ2-3|NA|NA
CATRGGQSTDTQYF
TGTGCCACAAGGGGGGGCCAAAGCACAGATACGCAGTATTTT
>TRBV5-1|TRBJ1-4|NA|TRBD1
CASSSGQGYEKLFF
TGCGCCAGCAGCTCCGGACAGGGTTATGAAAAACTGTTTTTT
>TRBV9|TRBJ2-7|few|TRBD2
CASSVGGGFSYEQYF
TGTGCCAGCAGCGTAGGGGGAGGGTTCTCCTACGAGCAGTACTTC
>TRBV18|TRBJ1-6|NA|NA
CASSPGQSNNSPLHF
TGTGCCAGCTCACCCGGACAGAGCAATAATTCACCCCTCCACTTT
>TRBV6-1|TRBJ2-5|NA|TRBD2
CASSQTSGTTSGKTQYF
TGTGCCAGCAGCCAGACTAGCGGGACCACCTCGGGGAAGACCCAGTACTTC
>TRBV4-2|TRBJ2-4|few|TRBD2
CASSTRLAGEQDIQYF
TGTGCCAGCAGCACGAGACTAGCGGGAGAACAGGACATTCAGTACTTC
>TRBV20-1|TRBJ2-1|many|NA
CSARDGRSEQFF
TGCAGTGCTAGAGATGGAAGGTCTGAGCAGTTCTTC